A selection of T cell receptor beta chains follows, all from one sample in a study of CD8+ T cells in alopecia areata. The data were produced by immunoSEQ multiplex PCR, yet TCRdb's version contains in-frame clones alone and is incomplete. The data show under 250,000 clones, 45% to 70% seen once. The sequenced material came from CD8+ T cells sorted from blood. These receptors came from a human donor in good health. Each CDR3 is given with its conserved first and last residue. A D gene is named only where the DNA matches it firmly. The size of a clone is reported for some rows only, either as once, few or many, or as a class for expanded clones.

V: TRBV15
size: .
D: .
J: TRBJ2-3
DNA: TGTGCCACCTGGGGGTCAACCTGGTCTAGCACAGATACGCAGTATTTT
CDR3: CATWGSTWSSTDTQYF

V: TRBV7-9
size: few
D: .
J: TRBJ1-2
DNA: TGTGCCAGCAGCCCTGGGGGGCAGGCTCTCTATGGCTACACCTTC
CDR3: CASSPGGQALYGYTF

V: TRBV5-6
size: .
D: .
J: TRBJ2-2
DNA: TGTGCCAGCAGCTGGAGCACCGGGGAGCTGTTTTTT
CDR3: CASSWSTGELFF

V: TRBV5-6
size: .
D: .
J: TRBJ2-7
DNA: TGTGCCAGCAGCTTGGCCGACGAGCAGTACTTC
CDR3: CASSLADEQYF

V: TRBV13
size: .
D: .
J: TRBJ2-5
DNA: TGTGCCAGCAGCACCCGTCTAGAACAAGAGACCCAGTACTTC
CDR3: CASSTRLEQETQYF

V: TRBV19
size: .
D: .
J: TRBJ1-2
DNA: TGTGCCAGTACCCCAGGGGTAAACTATGGCTACACCTTC
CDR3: CASTPGVNYGYTF

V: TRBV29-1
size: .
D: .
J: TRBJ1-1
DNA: TGCAGCGTTGACCACAGGGTGTCCACTGAAGCTTTCTTT
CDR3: CSVDHRVSTEAFF

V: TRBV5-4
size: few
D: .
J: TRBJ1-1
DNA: TGCGCCAGCAGCCAAGACAGGACACTCTCTGAAGCTTTCTTT
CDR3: CASSQDRTLSEAFF

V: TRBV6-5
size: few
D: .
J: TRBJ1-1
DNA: TGTGCCAGCAGACTGACAGAAAACACTGAAGCTTTCTTT
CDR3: CASRLTENTEAFF

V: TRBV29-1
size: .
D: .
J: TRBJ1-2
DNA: TGCAGCGTTGGAGGGGTCCCCTATGGCTACACCTTC
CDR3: CSVGGVPYGYTF

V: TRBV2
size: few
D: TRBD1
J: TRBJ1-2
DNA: TGTGCCAGCAGTCCCACAGGGACAGGGGGTACTAACTATGGCTACACCTTC
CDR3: CASSPTGTGGTNYGYTF

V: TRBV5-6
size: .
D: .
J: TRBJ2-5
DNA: TGTGCCAGCAGCTTGGAAGGGACCCAGTACTTC
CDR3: CASSLEGTQYF

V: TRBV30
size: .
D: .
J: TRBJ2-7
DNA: TGTGCCTTGGGACACCTTCACCTCTACGAGCAGTACTTC
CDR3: CALGHLHLYEQYF

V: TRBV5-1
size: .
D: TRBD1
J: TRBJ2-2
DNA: TGCGCCAGCAGCCTCGAGACAGGGTATACCGGGGAGCTGTTTTTT
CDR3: CASSLETGYTGELFF

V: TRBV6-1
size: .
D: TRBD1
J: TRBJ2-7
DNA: TGTGCCAGCAGTGAGTGGGGACAGGGGGCCTACGAGCAGTACTTC
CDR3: CASSEWGQGAYEQYF